These T cell receptor beta chains were read from a single sample in a study of T cells expressing NK-cell markers. TCRdb reworked the 5' RACE reads into one entry per CDR3 protein, no DNA. The sample's table shows over 250,000 distinct CDR3 sequences. Sequenced: blood T cells: a sorted CD56 or NKG2C T cell subset, CD4+ or CD8+ T cells, or bulk PBMC T cells (not recorded which). The receptors come from a woman aged 18 to 75 in good health. The CDR3 runs from the conserved cysteine through the conserved F or W. Clone sizes are given selectively: once, few, many, or a class where the clone is expanded.

clone size	J gene	V gene	CDR3 protein
.	TRBJ1-2	TRBV21-1	CASSKTRGGEWDGYTF
.	TRBJ2-7	TRBV29-1	CSVPHPLGLAGGGYEQYF
.	TRBJ2-5	TRBV3-1	CASSRLGQGKETQYF
.	TRBJ2-3	TRBV20-1	CSASSASGGYTDTQYF
.	TRBJ2-2	TRBV20-1	CSARTGTGNTGELFF
.	TRBJ2-6	TRBV20-1	CSAPASGANVLTF
medium-sized	TRBJ2-3	TRBV28	CASSPRTLLLAGGWYF
.	TRBJ1-6	TRBV7-9	CASSTLKGTYNSPLHF
.	TRBJ1-5	TRBV7-7	CASSYSRDANSNQPQHF
.	TRBJ2-1	TRBV5-1	CASRGGLAIKNEQFF
.	TRBJ2-2	TRBV29-1	CSVLSGDGELFF
.	TRBJ2-3	TRBV6-1	CASLLRGTDTQYF
.	TRBJ1-2	TRBV12-3/TRBV12-4	CASTMGGVGYTF
.	TRBJ2-3	TRBV4-1	CASSNGLAGGGDTQYF
.	TRBJ2-3	TRBV9	CASSVASTGSTDTQYF
.	TRBJ1-5	TRBV28	CASSSGQGAKVQPQHF
.	TRBJ2-3	TRBV7-2	CASSLLAGVSDTQYF
.	TRBJ2-5	TRBV29-1	CSVAGTGGGETQYF
.	TRBJ1-5	TRBV3-1	CASSLGTGQPQHF
.	TRBJ2-7	TRBV25-1	CASSESGGAGGFYEQYF
.	TRBJ2-5	TRBV10-1	CASSDSPQETQYF
.	TRBJ1-5	TRBV7-2	CASSPGQWGNQPQHF
.	TRBJ1-6	TRBV10-3	CAISANVRSPLHF
.	TRBJ2-2	TRBV6-2/TRBV6-3	CASSTTSSGELFF
.	TRBJ2-1	TRBV4-3	CASSQFSGVRLGNEQFF
.	TRBJ2-7	TRBV25-1	CASSGRLYEQYF